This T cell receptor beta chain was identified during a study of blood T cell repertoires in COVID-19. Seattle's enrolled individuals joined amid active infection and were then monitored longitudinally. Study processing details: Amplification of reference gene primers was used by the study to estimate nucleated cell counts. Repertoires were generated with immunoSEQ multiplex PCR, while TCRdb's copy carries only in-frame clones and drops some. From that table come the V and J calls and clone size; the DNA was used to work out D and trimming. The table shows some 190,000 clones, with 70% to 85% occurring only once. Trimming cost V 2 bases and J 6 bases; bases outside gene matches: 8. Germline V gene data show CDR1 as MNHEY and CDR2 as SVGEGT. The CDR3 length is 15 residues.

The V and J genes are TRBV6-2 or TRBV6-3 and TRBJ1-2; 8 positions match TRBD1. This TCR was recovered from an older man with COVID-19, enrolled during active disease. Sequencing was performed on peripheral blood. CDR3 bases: TGTGCCAGCAGTTACCACGGACAGGGTATCGATGGCTACACCTTC. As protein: CASSYHGQGIDGYTF.